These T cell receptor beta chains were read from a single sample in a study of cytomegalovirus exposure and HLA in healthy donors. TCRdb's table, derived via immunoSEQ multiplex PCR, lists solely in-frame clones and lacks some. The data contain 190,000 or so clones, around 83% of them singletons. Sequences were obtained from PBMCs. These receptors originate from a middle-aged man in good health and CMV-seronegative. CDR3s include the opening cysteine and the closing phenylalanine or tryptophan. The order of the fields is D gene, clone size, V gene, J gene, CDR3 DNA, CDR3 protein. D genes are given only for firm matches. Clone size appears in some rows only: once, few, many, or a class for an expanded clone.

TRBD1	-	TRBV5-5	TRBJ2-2	TGTGCCAGCAGCTTGGAGGGGGCGCAAACCGGGGAGCTGTTTTTT	CASSLEGAQTGELFF
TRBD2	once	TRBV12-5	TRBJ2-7	TGTGCTAGCGGGAGGTTGGGTACGGCCGAGCAGTACTTC	CASGRLGTAEQYF
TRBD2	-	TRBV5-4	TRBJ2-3	TGTGCCAGCAGCCCAGGGACTAGCGGGGGTAAGCACACAGATACGCAGTATTTT	CASSPGTSGGKHTDTQYF
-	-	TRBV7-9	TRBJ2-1	TGTGCCAGCAGCACGATGTCCGGGATCAATGAGCAGTTCTTC	CASSTMSGINEQFF
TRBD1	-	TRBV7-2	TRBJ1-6	TGTGCCAGCAGCCCTACTCCGGACAGGGTGGATTCACCCCTCCACTTT	CASSPTPDRVDSPLHF
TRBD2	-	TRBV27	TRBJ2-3	TGTGCCAGCAGTTCCGGGACTAGCGGGAGGGATACGCAGTATTTT	CASSSGTSGRDTQYF
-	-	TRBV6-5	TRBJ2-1	TGTGCCAGCAGTTACCTTCGGGGGAATGAGCAGTTCTTC	CASSYLRGNEQFF
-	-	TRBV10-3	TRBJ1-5	TGTGCCATCAGTGAAACGTTGCAGGGTAATCAGCCCCAGCATTTT	CAISETLQGNQPQHF
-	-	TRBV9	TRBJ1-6	TGTGCCAGCAGCGTAGCTGGCAGCTCCTATAATTCACCCCTCCACTTT	CASSVAGSSYNSPLHF
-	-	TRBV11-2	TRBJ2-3	TGTGCCAGCAGCTTACAACGAGCGGCAACAGATACGCAGTATTTT	CASSLQRAATDTQYF
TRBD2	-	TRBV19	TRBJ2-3	TGTGCCAGTAGTCCCCAGCCTAGCGGGGGAACAGATACGCAGTATTTT	CASSPQPSGGTDTQYF
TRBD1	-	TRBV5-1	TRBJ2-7	TGCGCCAGCAGCTTATCCGGGACAGGGAACGAGCAGTACTTC	CASSLSGTGNEQYF
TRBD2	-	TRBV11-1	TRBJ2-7	TGTGCCAGCAGCTTTGTAGCGGGAGGCTACGAGCAGTACTTC	CASSFVAGGYEQYF
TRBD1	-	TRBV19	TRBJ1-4	TGTGCCAGTAGTCCCGACAGGGGCGGGGAAAAACTGTTTTTT	CASSPDRGGEKLFF
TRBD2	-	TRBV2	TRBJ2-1	TGTGCCAGCAACCCTAGGGCGGGGGGGCTGAATGAGCAGTTCTTC	CASNPRAGGLNEQFF
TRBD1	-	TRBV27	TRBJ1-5	TGTGCCAGCAGTCTCAGGGCCGGGACAGGGGGCCGACAGCCCCAGCATTTT	CASSLRAGTGGRQPQHF
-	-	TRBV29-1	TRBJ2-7	TGCAGCGTTGAGTTTGCAGGGGTGGCGACCTACGAGCAGTACTTC	CSVEFAGVATYEQYF
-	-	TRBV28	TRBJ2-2	TGTGCCAGCAGTTTGGTCTCGGCGAACACCGGGGAGCTGTTTTTT	CASSLVSANTGELFF
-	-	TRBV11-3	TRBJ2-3	TGTGCCAGCAGCTTAACATCAGGGTCCGATACGCAGTATTTT	CASSLTSGSDTQYF
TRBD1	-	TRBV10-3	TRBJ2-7	TGTGCCATCAGTCCGGGACAGGGCCACGAGCAGTACTTC	CAISPGQGHEQYF
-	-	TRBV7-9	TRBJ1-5	TGTGCCAGCAGCTTAACTGGTCAGCCCCAGCATTTT	CASSLTGQPQHF
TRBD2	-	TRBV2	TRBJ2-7	TGTGCCAGCAGCGGACTAGCGGGGGGGCCTGAAACCTACGAGCAGTACTTC	CASSGLAGGPETYEQYF
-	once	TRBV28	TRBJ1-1	TGTGCCAGCAGCTTGGATAAGAGAGGTCGCGCTGAAGCTTTCTTT	CASSLDKRGRAEAFF
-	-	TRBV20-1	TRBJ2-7	TGCAGTGCTAGATCCGACGAGCAGTACTTC	CSARSDEQYF
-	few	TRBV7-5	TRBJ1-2	TGTGCCAGGAGTGGTACCTATGGCTACACCTTC	CARSGTYGYTF
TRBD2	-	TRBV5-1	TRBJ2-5	TGCGCCAGCAGCCCGGGAGGGTTTAACCAAGAGACCCAGTACTTC	CASSPGGFNQETQYF
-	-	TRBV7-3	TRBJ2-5	TGTGCCAGCAGCCAGAGTACAGGGCACCAAGAGACCCAGTACTTC	CASSQSTGHQETQYF
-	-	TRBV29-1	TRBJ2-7	TGCAGCGTGCCGGTCATGACAGGAAGGAGCTACGAGCAGTACTTC	CSVPVMTGRSYEQYF
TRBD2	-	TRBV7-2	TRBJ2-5	TGTGCCAGCAGCTTAGTAGCGGGAAGACAAGAGACCCAGTACTTC	CASSLVAGRQETQYF
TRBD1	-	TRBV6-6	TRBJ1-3	TGTGCCAGCAGCCGACAGGGGCCTCGAAACACCATATATTTT	CASSRQGPRNTIYF
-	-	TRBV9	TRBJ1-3	TGTGCCAGCAGCGTAAGACAGGTGATATCTGGAAACACCATATATTTT	CASSVRQVISGNTIYF
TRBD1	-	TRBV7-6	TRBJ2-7	TGTGCCAGCAGCTTAGATTTGGGCAGGGGGTACGAGCAGTACTTC	CASSLDLGRGYEQYF
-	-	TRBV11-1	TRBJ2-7	TGTGCCAGCGCGGGCCGAGCGTACGAGCAGTACTTC	CASAGRAYEQYF
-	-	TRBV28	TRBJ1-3	TGTGCCAGCAGTTTCCGGGCATCTCGGAGGGGAAACACCATATATTTT	CASSFRASRRGNTIYF
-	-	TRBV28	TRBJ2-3	TGTGCCAGCAGTCCTATCCGTTACGCAGATACGCAGTATTTT	CASSPIRYADTQYF
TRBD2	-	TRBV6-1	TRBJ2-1	TGTGCCAGCAGGATGACTAGCGGGAAAAACAATGAGCAGTTCTTC	CASRMTSGKNNEQFF
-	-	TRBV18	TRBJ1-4	TGTGCCAGCTCACCAGGGCCTACTAATGAAAAACTGTTTTTT	CASSPGPTNEKLFF
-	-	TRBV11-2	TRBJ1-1	TGTGCCAGCAGCTTTAGGGCGGGGGACACTGAAGCTTTCTTT	CASSFRAGDTEAFF
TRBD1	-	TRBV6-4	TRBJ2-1	TGTGCCAGCAGTTGGGACAGCCCGAGCTCCTACAATGAGCAGTTCTTC	CASSWDSPSSYNEQFF
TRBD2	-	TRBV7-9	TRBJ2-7	TGTGCCAGCAGCTTAGAGGGTAGGCCACTAGCGAAAGAGCAGTACTTC	CASSLEGRPLAKEQYF
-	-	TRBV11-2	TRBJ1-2	TGTGCCAGCAGCTCTACAGTTAACTATGGCTACACCTTC	CASSSTVNYGYTF
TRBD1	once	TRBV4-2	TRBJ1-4	TGTGCCAGCAGCCAATCCGGGACAGTTAATGAAAAACTGTTTTTT	CASSQSGTVNEKLFF
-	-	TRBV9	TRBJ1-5	TGTGCCAGCAGCGGCACCCCGGAGAATCAGCCCCAGCATTTT	CASSGTPENQPQHF